This TCR beta chain emerged from a study of blood T cell repertoires in COVID-19 (dated by TCRdb to 2020 to 2022). The study in broad terms: Samples covering the acute and convalescent phases of COVID-19 were provided by collaborators in the United States, Italy and Spain. The prospective study material was composed of cDNA or gDNA derived from T cells, B-cell-depleted T cells, or PBMCs. Deeply sampled blood TCRbeta repertoires from subjects exposed to, actively infected with, or recovered from COVID-19 were included in the dataset. The repertoires were made available in a free public database intended to serve as a resource for research on the immune response to SARS-CoV-2. Samples were obtained from the ongoing ImmuneRACE study (first 160 participants) and from over a thousand subjects provided by 6 global collaborators. The sample metadata nearly always contained a de-identified subject ID, COVID-19 status, age in years and sex. Where available, HLA class I and class II types were obtained from metadata supplied by the sample provider rather than from assay-based typing.

Study-level results and caveats: The amount of clinical and demographic metadata varied by source and participant and was provided uncurated.

TCRbeta CDR3 regions were amplified from genomic DNA by means of the immunoSEQ Assay, a bias-controlled multiplex PCR. As for how the authors treated the data: Within the assay, amplification of reference gene primers was used to estimate how many nucleated cells each sample contained. Sequence reads were collapsed and filtered to measure the absolute abundance of every unique TCRbeta CDR3 rearrangement. Productive Simpson clonality was computed per sample as the square root of Simpson's diversity index over productive rearrangements. As stored in TCRdb, this immuneACCESS dataset retains in-frame rearrangements with V and J assigned. A fraction of the clones does not appear; measured against another copy, unresolved V genes explain less than half of the discrepancy, and the remainder lacks a known reason. From that table come the V and J calls and clone size; the DNA was used to work out D and trimming. The sample table shows about 52,000 clones, and 81% are seen once. Over 20% of the sample lies in the top ten.

Spanning cysteine to phenylalanine, the CDR3 consists of 15 amino acids. This entry keeps only the CDR3 DNA: 45 bases, framed from base 1. The germline V gene sets CDR1 to MDHEN and CDR2 to SYDVKM. V has 4 bases trimmed and J has 4 bases trimmed; junction bases matching no gene number 9. In Seattle, one collaborating source enrolled patients while the infection was active and tracked those patients longitudinally over the course of disease. Each collaborating institution followed its own protocols to collect whole blood in K2EDTA tubes. For TCRbeta analysis, collaborators shipped samples in one of three forms: frozen whole blood, isolated PBMCs, or DNA extracted from either of those sample types. As concerns this clone: The antigen it binds to is not known. Base qualities are not at hand, and no much larger clone is one base apart.

The clonotype was recovered from a woman of 80 years or more with COVID-19, enrolled during active disease. Sequenced material: peripheral blood. The chain joins TRBV28 to TRBJ1-2; the junction holds 7 bases that match TRBD1. The CDR3 has the sequence CASSSSGGQAYGYTF. The DNA is TGTGCCAGCAGTTCTTCAGGGGGGCAGGCCTATGGCTACACCTTC.